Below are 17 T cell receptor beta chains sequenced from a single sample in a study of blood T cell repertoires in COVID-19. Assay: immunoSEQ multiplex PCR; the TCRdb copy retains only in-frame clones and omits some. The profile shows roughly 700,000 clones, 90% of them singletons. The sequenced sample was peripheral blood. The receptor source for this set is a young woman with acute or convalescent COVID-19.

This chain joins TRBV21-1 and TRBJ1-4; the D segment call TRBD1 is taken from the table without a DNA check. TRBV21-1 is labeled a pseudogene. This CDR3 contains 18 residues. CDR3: CASSKVRGNPATNEKLFF. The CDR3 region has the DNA TGTGCCAGCAGCAAAGTAAGGGGGAACCCTGCAACTAATGAAAAACTGTTTTTT.

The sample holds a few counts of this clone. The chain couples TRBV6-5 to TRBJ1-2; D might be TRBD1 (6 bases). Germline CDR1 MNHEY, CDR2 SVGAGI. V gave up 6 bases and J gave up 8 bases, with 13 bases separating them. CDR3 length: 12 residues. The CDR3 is CASRRTAEGYTF. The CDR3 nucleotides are TGTGCCAGCAGGCGGACAGCCGAGGGCTACACCTTC.

In DNA, the CDR3 is TGTGCCAGCAGCAGAGACAGGGGTTCACCCCTCCACTTT. It yields the protein CASSRDRGSPLHF. The chain employs TRBV5-6 and TRBJ1-6; 8 nucleotides line up with TRBD1. The CDR3 totals 13 residues. The J segment lost 9 bases and the V segment lost 4 bases, leaving 3 bases of the junction unmatched. Germline V lookup: CDR1 SGHDT, CDR2 YYEEEE.

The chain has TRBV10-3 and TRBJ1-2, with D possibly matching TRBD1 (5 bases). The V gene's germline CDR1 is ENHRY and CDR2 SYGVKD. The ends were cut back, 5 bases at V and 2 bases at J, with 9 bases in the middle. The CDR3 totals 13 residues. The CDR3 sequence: CAISPTENYGYTF. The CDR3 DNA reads TGTGCCATCAGTCCGACAGAGAACTATGGCTACACCTTC.

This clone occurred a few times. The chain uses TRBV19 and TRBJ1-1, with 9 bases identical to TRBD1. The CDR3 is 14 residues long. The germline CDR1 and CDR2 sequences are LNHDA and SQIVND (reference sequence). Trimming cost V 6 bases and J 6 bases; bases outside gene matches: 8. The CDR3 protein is CASSLNRGRAEAFF. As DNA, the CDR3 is TGTGCCAGTAGCCTCAACAGGGGGCGGGCTGAAGCTTTCTTT.

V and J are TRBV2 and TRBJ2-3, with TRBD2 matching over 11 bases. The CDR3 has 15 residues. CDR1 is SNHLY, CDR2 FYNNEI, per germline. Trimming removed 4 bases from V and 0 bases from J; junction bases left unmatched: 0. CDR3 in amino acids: CASSGLAGSTDTQYF. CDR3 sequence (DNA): TGTGCCAGCAGTGGACTAGCGGGAAGCACAGATACGCAGTATTTT.

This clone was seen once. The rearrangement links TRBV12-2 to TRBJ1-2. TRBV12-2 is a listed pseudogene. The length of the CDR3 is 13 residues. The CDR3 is CASRRGTGYGYTF. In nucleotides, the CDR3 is TGTGCAAGTCGCCGGGGGACGGGTTATGGCTACACCTTC.

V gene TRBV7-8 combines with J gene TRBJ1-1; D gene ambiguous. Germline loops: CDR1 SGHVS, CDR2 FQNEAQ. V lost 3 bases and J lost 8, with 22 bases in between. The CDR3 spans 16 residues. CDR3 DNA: TGTGCCAGCAGCTTCGTCCAGGTGGGCCTAAGCTCCGAAGCTTTCTTT. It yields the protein CASSFVQVGLSSEAFF.

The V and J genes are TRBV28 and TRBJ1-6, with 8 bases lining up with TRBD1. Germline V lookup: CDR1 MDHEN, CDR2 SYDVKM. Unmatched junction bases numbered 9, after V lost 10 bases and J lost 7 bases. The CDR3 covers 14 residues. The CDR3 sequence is CAINGQGENSPLHF. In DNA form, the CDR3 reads TGTGCCATCAACGGACAGGGCGAAAATTCACCCCTCCACTTT.

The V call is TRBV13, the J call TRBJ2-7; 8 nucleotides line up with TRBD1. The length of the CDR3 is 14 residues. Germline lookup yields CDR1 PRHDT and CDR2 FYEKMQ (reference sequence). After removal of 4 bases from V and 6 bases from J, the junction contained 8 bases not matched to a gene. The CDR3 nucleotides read TGTGCCAGCAGCTGGGGGCCAGGGGGCCCCGAGCAGTACTTC. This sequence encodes CASSWGPGGPEQYF.

CDR3 sequence (DNA): TGCGCCAGCAGCCAAGTTTTGAGCGCAACTAATGAAAAACTGTTTTTT. It encodes CASSQVLSATNEKLFF. V and J are TRBV4-3 and TRBJ1-4; no reliable D call. The V end lost 1 base, the J end lost 0 bases, and 9 bases lay between the germline ends. The germline V gene has CDR1 LGHNA and CDR2 YSLEER. The CDR3 is made up of 16 amino acids.

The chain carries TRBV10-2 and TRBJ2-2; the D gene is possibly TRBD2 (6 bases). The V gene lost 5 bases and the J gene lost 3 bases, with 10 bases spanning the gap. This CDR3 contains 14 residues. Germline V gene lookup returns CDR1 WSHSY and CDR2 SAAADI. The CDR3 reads CASSWLADTGELFF. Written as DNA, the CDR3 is TGCGCCAGCAGTTGGTTAGCGGACACCGGGGAGCTGTTTTTT.

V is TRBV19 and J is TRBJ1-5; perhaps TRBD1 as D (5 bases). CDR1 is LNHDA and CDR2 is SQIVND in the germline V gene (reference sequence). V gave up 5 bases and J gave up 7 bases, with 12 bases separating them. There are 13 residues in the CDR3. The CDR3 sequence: CASSLTEGQPQHF. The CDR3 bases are TGTGCCAGTAGTTTGACAGAAGGGCAGCCCCAGCATTTT.

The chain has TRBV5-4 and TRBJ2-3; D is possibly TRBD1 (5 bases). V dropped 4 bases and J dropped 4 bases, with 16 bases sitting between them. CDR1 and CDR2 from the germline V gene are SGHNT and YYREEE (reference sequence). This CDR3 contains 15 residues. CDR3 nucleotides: TGTGCCAGCAGCGACGAAGGGGTGGGTTCAGATACGCAGTATTTT. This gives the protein CASSDEGVGSDTQYF.

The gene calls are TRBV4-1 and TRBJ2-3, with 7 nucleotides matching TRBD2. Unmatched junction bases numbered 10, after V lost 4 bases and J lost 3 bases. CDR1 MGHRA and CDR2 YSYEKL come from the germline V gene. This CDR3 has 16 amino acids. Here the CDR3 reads CASSLRGAGWTDTQYF. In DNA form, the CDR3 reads TGCGCCAGCAGCCTCCGCGGAGCGGGGTGGACAGATACGCAGTATTTT.

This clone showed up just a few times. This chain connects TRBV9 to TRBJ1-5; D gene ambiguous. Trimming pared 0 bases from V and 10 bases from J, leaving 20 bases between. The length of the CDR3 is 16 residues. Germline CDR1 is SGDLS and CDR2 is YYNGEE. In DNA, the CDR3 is TGTGCCAGCAGCGTAGGGGAGGGCCCCTCTAGTCTCCCCCAGCATTTT. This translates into CASSVGEGPSSLPQHF.

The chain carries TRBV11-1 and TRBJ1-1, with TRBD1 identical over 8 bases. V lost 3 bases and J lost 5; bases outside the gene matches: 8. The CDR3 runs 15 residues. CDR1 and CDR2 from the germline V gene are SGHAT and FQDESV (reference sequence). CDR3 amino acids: CASSFGDDRGTEAFF. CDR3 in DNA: TGTGCCAGCAGCTTTGGGGATGACAGGGGAACTGAAGCTTTCTTT.